The clone carrying this T cell receptor beta chain was seen at least ten times. Between the trimmed V and J ends, which lost 2 bases and 2 bases, there was a span of 4 bases. Per the germline V gene, CDR1 is SGHAT and CDR2 is FQDESV (reference sequence). CDR3 size: 14 residues. For the second PCR, which ran for about 7 to 11 cycles, a sample-barcoded 5' primer and a J-beta primer mix were used. TCRdb re-called the 5' RACE reads with MiXCR, one entry per CDR3 protein. The sample holds about 720,000 distinct CDR3 sequences, roughly 20% seen once. This entry is derived from a study of blood T cells in healthy people across ages.

This clonotype was obtained from a man between 65 and 80 years old in good health. The sequenced sample was blood. The genes are TRBV11-1 and TRBJ2-6; the D is unclear. CDR3 nucleotide sequence: TGTGCCAGCAGCTTAAGGGCTGGGGCCAACGTCCTGACTTTC. This codes for CASSLRAGANVLTF.